The sequence of this TCR beta chain was determined in a study of graft-versus-host responses after intestinal transplantation. Study-wide background: The whole recipient group had anti-thymocyte globulin induction followed by tacrolimus and steroids for around three years.

TCRdb's table, derived via immunoSEQ multiplex PCR, lists solely in-frame clones and lacks some. This table holds almost 70,000 clones, 80% to 95% found once. Study-wide results and caveats: Investigators detected GvH clones in recipient marrow, with some emerging earlier in ileum or blood.

Marrow sampled after transplant originated from the posterior iliac crest or another site. About this clone: Its antigen is currently unknown.

Sequencing used bone marrow, obtained 734 days after intestinal transplantation. This TCR came from a human patient who received an intestinal transplant, so some T cells may come from the graft donor.

The DNA for the CDR3 is TGTGCCAGTAGTATTTATCTTTTTAGCGGGATCCAGGAAGATACGCAGTATTTT. Translation gives CASSIYLFSGIQEDTQYF. The gene calls are TRBV19 and TRBJ2-3; 8 nucleotides line up with TRBD2. V lost 3 bases and J lost 5; bases outside the gene matches: 16. The V gene's germline CDR1 is LNHDA and CDR2 SQIVND (reference sequence). The CDR3 spans 18 residues.